A selection of T cell receptor beta chains follows, all from one sample in a study of CD8+CD57+ T cells in acquired aplastic anemia. TCRdb processed the reads anew with MiXCR; each CDR3 protein has one entry. The sample carries around 190,000 distinct CDR3 sequences, about half recorded once. Sequences were obtained from sorted CD4+, CD8+, or CD8+CD57+ T cells (not recorded which) from PBMCs. These receptors were obtained from a human donor in good health, serving as a control. CDR3s include the opening cysteine and the closing phenylalanine or tryptophan. The D gene is left open where the match is weak. Clone size is stated in some rows and not others, as once, few, many or a class when expanded.

j_call,d_call,v_call,clone_size,cdr3_nt,cdr3_aa
TRBJ2-5,TRBD2,TRBV2,few,TGTGCCAGCAGGACCGGGACTAGCGAGCAAGAGACCCAGTACTTC,CASRTGTSEQETQYF
TRBJ1-5,TRBD1,TRBV6-5,many,TGTGCCAGCAGAGGACAGGGTTTCAATCAGCCCCAGCATTTT,CASRGQGFNQPQHF
TRBJ1-6,NA,TRBV2,NA,TGTGCCAGCAGTTCGGGACGGAGCCATTCACCCCTCCACTTT,CASSSGRSHSPLHF
TRBJ1-6,NA,TRBV15,NA,TGTGCCACCAGCAGAGTTCGGGGTATAGGTTCACCCCTCCACTTT,CATSRVRGIGSPLHF
TRBJ1-1,NA,TRBV10-3,NA,TGTGCCATCAGTGAGTCGAGGGGGTGGACCGAAGCTTCCTTT,CAISESRGWTEASF
TRBJ1-1,NA,TRBV29-1,NA,TGCAGCGTTGAAGGCAGATCACGGAACACTGAAGCTTTCTTT,CSVEGRSRNTEAFF
TRBJ2-7,NA,TRBV19,NA,TGTGCCTGGACCCTAAGGGGTTCGGGTCCCTCCTACGAGCAGTGCTTC,CAWTLRGSGPSYEQCF
TRBJ2-7,TRBD2,TRBV7-2,NA,TGTGCCAGCAGTCAAACTAGCGGGGGGATCTACGAGCAGTACTTC,CASSQTSGGIYEQYF
TRBJ1-4,TRBD1,TRBV2,NA,TGTGCCAGCAGTCCAGGGGGCGCCAGGAATGAAAAACTGTCTTTT,CASSPGGARNEKLSF
TRBJ1-2,NA,TRBV10-3,NA,TGTGCCATCAGTGAGTCTCTGGGGCTCTATGGCTACACCTTC,CAISESLGLYGYTF
TRBJ1-5,TRBD1,TRBV10-1,NA,TGCGCCAGCAGTGGGACAGGGCAGCCCCAGCATTTT,CASSGTGQPQHF
TRBJ2-5,NA,TRBV28,many,TGTGCCAGCAGTTTTCGGGGGAACCGAGAGACCCAGTACTTC,CASSFRGNRETQYF
TRBJ1-2,NA,TRBV3-1,few,TGTGCCAGCAGCCCCCCTGGGGGGATGTATGGCTACACCTTC,CASSPPGGMYGYTF
TRBJ2-5,NA,TRBV12-3/TRBV12-4,NA,TGTGCCAGCAGTCCGGCCGGACAGGAGACCCAGTACTTC,CASSPAGQETQYF
TRBJ2-2,TRBD1,TRBV10-3,NA,TGTGCCGCCCGGCAAGGGGGCACTGGCGGGGAGCTGTTTTTT,CAARQGGTGGELFF